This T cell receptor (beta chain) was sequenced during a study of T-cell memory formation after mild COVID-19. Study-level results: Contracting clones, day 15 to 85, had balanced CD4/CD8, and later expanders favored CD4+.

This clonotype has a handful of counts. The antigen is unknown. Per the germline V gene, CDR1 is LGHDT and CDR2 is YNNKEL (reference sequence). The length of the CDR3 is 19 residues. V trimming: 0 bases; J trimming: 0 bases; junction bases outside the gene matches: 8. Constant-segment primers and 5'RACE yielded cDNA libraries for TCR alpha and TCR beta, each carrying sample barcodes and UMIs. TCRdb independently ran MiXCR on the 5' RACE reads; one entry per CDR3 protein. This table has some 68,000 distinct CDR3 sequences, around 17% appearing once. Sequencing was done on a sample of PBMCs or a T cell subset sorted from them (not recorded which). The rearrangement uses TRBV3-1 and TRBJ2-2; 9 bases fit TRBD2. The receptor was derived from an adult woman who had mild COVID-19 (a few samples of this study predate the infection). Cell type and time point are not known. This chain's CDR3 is CASSQEWASGATNTGELFF. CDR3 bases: TGTGCCAGCAGCCAAGAGTGGGCTAGCGGGGCCACGAACACCGGGGAGCTGTTTTTT.